This T cell receptor (beta chain) was obtained from a study of radiation and T cells in renal cell carcinoma. Overall study: Nephrectomy followed 15 Gy stereotactic body radiation by 4 weeks. Whole-study findings and limits: Top tumor clonotypes rose in blood 2 weeks post-radiation, then contracted. Without pretreatment biopsies, baseline tumor clonotype presence was undetermined.

The germline V and J ends were trimmed by 5 bases and 1 base, with 12 bases remaining between them. The length of the CDR3 is 15 residues. The germline CDR1 and CDR2 sequences are SEHNR and FQNEAQ (reference sequence). Sequencing used immunoSEQ multiplex PCR; TCRdb keeps in-frame clones, though not all of them. The table lists 140,000 to 150,000 clones, about nine tenths of them singletons, with roughly 4% in the top ten. With respect to this clone: Its cognate antigen is unknown.

Time point in this sample: baseline pretreatment blood. Treatment noted: 15 Gy SBRT to primary tumor, nephrectomy 4 weeks later. After SBRT, blood was collected at 2 and 4 weeks, plus baseline. This sequence joins TRBV7-9 and TRBJ2-1; D is unclear. This TCR came from an older woman with renal cell carcinoma. This material consisted of blood, taken from a patient whose treatment included radiotherapy and nephrectomy. CDR3 DNA sequence: TGTGCCAGCAGCCGCCCACTCCTTTCCTACAATGAGCAGTTCTTC. Its protein product is CASSRPLLSYNEQFF.